These T cell receptor beta chains were read from a single sample in a study of cytomegalovirus exposure and HLA in healthy donors. The assay was immunoSEQ multiplex PCR, and TCRdb's table has in-frame clones only and misses some. The sample lists about 130,000 clones, 10% to 13% occurring once. The sample comprised PBMCs. These receptors originate from a young woman in good health and CMV-seropositive. Each CDR3 is given with its conserved first and last residue. D genes are given only for firm matches. The size entry is marked missing in some rows and otherwise reads once, few, many or a size class.

len,j_gene,abundance,v_gene,d_gene,CDR3nt,CDR3aa
13,TRBJ2-7,-,TRBV27,-,TGTGCCAGCAGTTTAAGCGGCGGCTACGAGCAGTACTTC,CASSLSGGYEQYF
12,TRBJ2-7,few,TRBV25-1,-,TGTGCCAGCAGTGATATCCGCTACGAGCAGTACTTC,CASSDIRYEQYF
15,TRBJ2-2,few,TRBV30,-,TGTGCCTGGAGTGTACTAGCCAGAGCCACCGGGGAGCTGTTTTTT,CAWSVLARATGELFF
15,TRBJ2-1,-,TRBV11-3,TRBD2,TGTGCCAGCAGCCCGCTAGCGGGAGGGCCGAATGAGCAGTTCTTC,CASSPLAGGPNEQFF
15,TRBJ2-1,-,TRBV5-1,TRBD2,TGCGCCAGCAGCTTGGTAGAGACTAGCGGGAGTAAGCAGTTCTTC,CASSLVETSGSKQFF
16,TRBJ1-2,few,TRBV6-1,-,TGTGCCAGCAGTGAAGTCCCCTATAAGCTCCTCTATGGCTACACCTTC,CASSEVPYKLLYGYTF
14,TRBJ1-2,-,TRBV27,TRBD1,TGTGCCAGCAGAAAGACAGGGTTTAGCTATGGCTACACCTTC,CASRKTGFSYGYTF
15,TRBJ1-1,few,TRBV4-1,TRBD1,TGCGCCAGCAGCCAAGATTTTTGGGGACAGGGCGACGCTTTCTTT,CASSQDFWGQGDAFF
13,TRBJ1-3,few,TRBV30,-,TGTGCCTGGAATATCGGCTCTGGAAACACCATATATTTT,CAWNIGSGNTIYF
13,TRBJ1-1,-,TRBV6-6,-,TGTGCCAGCAGCATCACAGAGAACACTGAAGCTTTCTTT,CASSITENTEAFF
15,TRBJ1-1,-,TRBV4-2,TRBD1,TGTGCCAGCAGCCAAGATTCGGGACAGCCCCCTCAAGCTTTCTTT,CASSQDSGQPPQAFF
14,TRBJ1-4,few,TRBV28,-,TGTGCCAGCAGTTTTGTAGCAACTAATGAAAAACTGTTTTTT,CASSFVATNEKLFF
16,TRBJ2-6,-,TRBV4-2,-,TGTGCCAGCAGCCCCGCCAGCGGCTCTGGGGCCAACGTCCTGACTTTC,CASSPASGSGANVLTF
14,TRBJ1-1,-,TRBV6-1,TRBD1,TGTGCCAGCAGGGGGACAGGGAGGTCCACTGAAGCTTTCTTT,CASRGTGRSTEAFF
14,TRBJ2-7,few,TRBV5-5,TRBD1,TGTGCCAGCAGCTTGGCGGGGACAGGCTACGAGCAGTACTTC,CASSLAGTGYEQYF
15,TRBJ2-1,-,TRBV5-4,TRBD2,TGTGCCAGCAGCTTAGCGGGAGGGGGGTTAAATGAGCAGTTCTTC,CASSLAGGGLNEQFF
15,TRBJ1-3,-,TRBV6-1,-,TGTGCCAGCAGTGAAGATTGGGCCACAGGAAACACCATATATTTT,CASSEDWATGNTIYF
15,TRBJ2-1,-,TRBV6-1,TRBD2,TGTGCCAGCAGTGACGGCGGGGGCTCCTACAATGAGCAGTTCTTC,CASSDGGGSYNEQFF
14,TRBJ1-2,-,TRBV6-1,TRBD1,TGTGCCAGCAGTGAACTGGGACAGGGATATGGCTACACCTTC,CASSELGQGYGYTF
17,TRBJ2-1,-,TRBV7-9,-,TGTGCCAGCAGCCAGCGAGCCGCGGGCCAGACTGTCAATGAGCAGTTCTTC,CASSQRAAGQTVNEQFF
15,TRBJ2-3,-,TRBV7-9,-,TGTGCCAGCAGCCCACGGAGGACCGGCACAGATACGCAGTATTTT,CASSPRRTGTDTQYF
14,TRBJ2-5,few,TRBV10-2,-,TGCGCCAGCAGAGGCCAGGGTTCGCAAGAGACCCAGTACTTC,CASRGQGSQETQYF
17,TRBJ2-4,-,TRBV25-1,-,TGTGTCAGCAGTGAAGAGGAACTCCCCGTGGGCAAAAACATTCAGTACTTC,CVSSEEELPVGKNIQYF
16,TRBJ2-3,-,TRBV30,-,TGTGCCTGGAGTGTATATGGCGAGGGAGACACAGATACGCAGTATTTT,CAWSVYGEGDTDTQYF
17,TRBJ1-1,-,TRBV7-9,-,TGTGCCAGCAGCTTAGAAATGTTCGGACAGCCGAACACTGAAGCTTTCTTT,CASSLEMFGQPNTEAFF
16,TRBJ2-7,few,TRBV5-1,-,TGCGCCAGCAGCTTGGAACCAGCGGGCCACTCCTACGAGCAGTACTTC,CASSLEPAGHSYEQYF
15,TRBJ2-3,-,TRBV2,TRBD2,TGTGCCAGCACACGACTAGCGGGCGGCACAGATACGCAGTATTTT,CASTRLAGGTDTQYF
15,TRBJ1-1,few,TRBV30,TRBD1,TGTGCCTGGACTACACCGACAGGGCTGAACACTGAAGCTTTCTTT,CAWTTPTGLNTEAFF
13,TRBJ2-3,few,TRBV6-6,-,TGTGCCAGCAGATGGGAGTTCACAGATACGCAGTATTTT,CASRWEFTDTQYF
15,TRBJ1-2,many,TRBV6-1,-,TGTGCCAGCAGGCCGCCGAAAGGACAGAACTATGGCTACACCTTC,CASRPPKGQNYGYTF
16,TRBJ1-2,-,TRBV28,TRBD1,TGTGCCAGCACCCAGGACAGGGAAGGGTGGAACTATGGCTACACCTTC,CASTQDREGWNYGYTF
14,TRBJ2-7,-,TRBV21-1,-,TGTGCCAGCAATGGCATGAGGACAGGCTTAAAGGGGTACTTC,CASNGMRTGLKGYF
17,TRBJ2-1,-,TRBV25-1,-,TGTGCCAGCAGTGAACCCTCTGGGACAACTATCGGGAATGAGCAGTTCTTC,CASSEPSGTTIGNEQFF
14,TRBJ2-5,-,TRBV18,-,TGTGCCAGCTCACCCGACAGGTCCCAAGAGACCCAGTACTTC,CASSPDRSQETQYF
16,TRBJ2-1,-,TRBV18,TRBD2,TGTGCCAGCTCACCTGTCCTAAGCGGGAGCTACAATGAGCAGTTCTTC,CASSPVLSGSYNEQFF
14,TRBJ2-1,few,TRBV19,TRBD1,TGTGCCAGTAGTATAGACTGGACAGGGTATGAGCAGTTCTTC,CASSIDWTGYEQFF
12,TRBJ2-3,few,TRBV30,TRBD1,TGTGCCTGGACAGGGGGCCCAGATACGCAGTATTTT,CAWTGGPDTQYF
14,TRBJ1-2,-,TRBV7-6,-,TGTGCCAGCAGCCCCGCGGCAAACGACTATGGCTACACCTTC,CASSPAANDYGYTF
13,TRBJ2-5,-,TRBV6-1,-,TGTGCCAGCAGTGTTGTCTTCCAAGAGACCCAGTACTTC,CASSVVFQETQYF
15,TRBJ2-7,many,TRBV12-5,-,TGTGCTAGTGGTCTCTCGGATCGGGGGTCCTACGAGCAGTACTTC,CASGLSDRGSYEQYF
14,TRBJ2-5,few,TRBV19,-,TGTGCCACGGCCGGGTTTGGCAGCCAAGAGACCCAGTACTTC,CATAGFGSQETQYF
15,TRBJ2-7,-,TRBV6-1,-,TGTGCCAGCAGGGGTCCAGGGGGGATGACCTACGAGCAGTACTTC,CASRGPGGMTYEQYF
15,TRBJ2-1,few,TRBV6-1,-,TGTGCCAGCAGTGAATGGGGCCGAACTTACAATGAGCAGTTCTTC,CASSEWGRTYNEQFF
13,TRBJ1-2,-,TRBV2,-,TGTGCCAGCAGTGATTTCGTGGCCTATGGCTACACCTTC,CASSDFVAYGYTF
16,TRBJ1-1,few,TRBV21-1,-,TGTGCCAGCAGCAAAGAGGGAAACAGGAGGAACACTGAAGCTTTCTTT,CASSKEGNRRNTEAFF
16,TRBJ2-7,-,TRBV7-8,TRBD2,TGTGCCAGCAGCTTAGGGTGGGGCGGGAGCTCCTACGAGCAGTACTTC,CASSLGWGGSSYEQYF
15,TRBJ2-3,few,TRBV5-4,-,TGTGCCAGCAGGTCGGACTTCTCGGGCACAGATACGCAGTATTTT,CASRSDFSGTDTQYF
13,TRBJ1-3,-,TRBV30,-,TGTGCCTGGAGTGGGGGCCCGAGAAACGCCATATATTTT,CAWSGGPRNAIYF
20,TRBJ2-6,-,TRBV13,TRBD1,TGTGCCAGCAGCTCCCCCAACTACAGGGGCAAGGCGACTGGGGCCAACGTCCTGACTTTC,CASSSPNYRGKATGANVLTF
18,TRBJ1-2,-,TRBV7-2,-,TGTGCCAGCAGCTCCAAGACAGGAAACAAATATTACGACTATGGCTACACCTTC,CASSSKTGNKYYDYGYTF
17,TRBJ2-2,few,TRBV5-1,TRBD2,TGCGCCAGCAGCCAGATATCTAGCGGGAGGAACACCGGGGAGCTGTTTTTT,CASSQISSGRNTGELFF